Listed below are T cell receptor beta chains from one sample, sequenced in a study of TIL therapy for anti-PD-1-resistant metastatic lung cancer. Data came from immunoSEQ multiplex PCR; TCRdb stores just in-frame clones and leaves some out. Of 55,000 to 60,000 clones in the sample, more than 60% were seen once. The sequencing here drew on blood, taken at baseline. The receptor source for this set is a person aged 25 to 85 with non-small cell lung cancer. The CDR3 runs from the conserved cysteine through the conserved F or W. A D gene is named only where the DNA matches it firmly. Clone sizes are given selectively: once, few, many, or a class where the clone is expanded.

clone_size | d_call | j_call | v_call | cdr3_aa | cdr3_nt
- | - | TRBJ1-5 | TRBV7-2 | CASSARVGNQPQHF | TGTGCCAGCAGCGCAAGGGTCGGCAATCAGCCCCAGCATTTT
- | TRBD1 | TRBJ2-2 | TRBV5-1 | CASSWDRPNTGELFF | TGCGCCAGCAGCTGGGACAGGCCGAACACCGGGGAGCTGTTTTTT
- | - | TRBJ1-6 | TRBV10-1 | CASSGSTASPLHF | TGCGCCAGCTCAGGCAGTACGGCATCGCCCCTCCACTTT
- | TRBD1 | TRBJ1-2 | TRBV2 | CASIRTGPFNYGYTF | TGTGCCAGCATCCGGACAGGTCCATTCAACTATGGCTACACCTTC
- | - | TRBJ2-2 | TRBV7-3 | CASSLGLAGTGGELFF | TGTGCCAGCAGCTTGGGGCTAGCAGGAACGGGCGGGGAGCTGTTTTTT
- | TRBD2 | TRBJ2-7 | TRBV27 | CASKPSSGRSYEQYF | TGTGCCAGCAAACCTTCTAGCGGGAGGTCCTACGAGCAGTACTTC
- | - | TRBJ2-7 | TRBV27 | CARTVPYEQYF | TGTGCCAGGACAGTCCCCTACGAGCAGTACTTC
- | TRBD1 | TRBJ2-3 | TRBV12-5 | CASALNRDSQSTDTQYF | TGTGCTAGTGCTCTCAACCGGGACAGTCAAAGCACAGATACGCAGTATTTT
few | TRBD1 | TRBJ2-7 | TRBV6-6 | CASSYRDRGSYEQYF | TGTGCCAGCAGTTACCGGGACAGGGGATCCTACGAGCAGTACTTC
- | TRBD1 | TRBJ1-5 | TRBV29-1 | CSAQQGNGQPQHF | TGCAGCGCACAACAGGGGAACGGCCAGCCCCAGCATTTT
- | - | TRBJ1-1 | TRBV25-1 | CASSLGTPNTEAFF | TGTGCCAGCTCCTTGGGGACACCGAACACTGAAGCTTTCTTT
- | - | TRBJ1-1 | TRBV6-5 | CASSYVGGGWTEAFF | TGTGCCAGCAGTTACGTGGGCGGGGGATGGACTGAAGCTTTCTTT
- | - | TRBJ1-2 | TRBV28 | CASSPQGNYGYTF | TGTGCCAGCAGTCCCCAGGGAAACTATGGCTACACCTTC
- | TRBD1 | TRBJ2-3 | TRBV7-6 | CASSLALTGGTDTQYF | TGTGCCAGCAGCTTAGCGCTTACAGGGGGCACAGATACGCAGTATTTT
few | - | TRBJ1-1 | TRBV28 | CASSSTTPQGSLTEAFF | TGTGCCAGCAGTTCCACCACCCCCCAGGGCTCTCTCACTGAAGCTTTCTTT
- | - | TRBJ2-4 | TRBV29-1 | CSVDSKNIQYF | TGCAGCGTTGATTCCAAAAACATTCAGTACTTC
- | - | TRBJ2-5 | TRBV27 | CASSLFPPRQETQYF | TGTGCCAGCAGTTTATTCCCCCCCCGGCAAGAGACCCAGTACTTC
- | - | TRBJ1-1 | TRBV2 | CASSDAGPLTEAFF | TGTGCCAGCAGTGACGCGGGACCGTTGACTGAAGCTTTCTTT
- | - | TRBJ2-2 | TRBV11-2 | CASSLVGRFTGELFF | TGTGCCAGCAGCTTAGTTGGGCGATTCACCGGGGAGCTGTTTTTT
few | - | TRBJ1-1 | TRBV2 | CASSEKGDTEAFF | TGTGCCAGCAGTGAAAAAGGCGACACTGAAGCTTTCTTT
- | - | TRBJ2-7 | TRBV4-1 | CASRPSRLVLGYEQYF | TGCGCCAGCAGACCTTCGAGACTAGTGCTCGGGTACGAGCAGTACTTC
- | - | TRBJ2-5 | TRBV5-8 | CASSLDRSQETQYF | TGTGCCAGCAGCTTGGACAGATCCCAAGAGACCCAGTACTTC